This TCR beta chain was retrieved from a study of T and B cells in COVID-19 patients. Study-level background: COVID-19 patients gave peripheral blood either during active infection or after recovery. Median age was approximately 35 years in the recovered cohort and approximately 72 years in the active-infection cohort. Findings of the study overall: Clonality of TRB repertoires was high in active COVID-19; recovery brought above-healthy diversity and richness. Exclusive to the recovered cohort were some 2,300 TCR clusters, 30 to 40 of them with low generation probability.

TRB rearrangements were amplified by multiplex PCR with BIOMED2 TRB-A/B primers. TCRdb redid the calling of the multiplex PCR reads with MiXCR, one entry per CDR3 protein. Among about 9,500 distinct CDR3 sequences, around 27% were seen once, and the ten largest hold approximately 30%. By proportion, this clonotype is medium-sized (0.01 to 0.1%). Its antigen is undetermined. TRB was amplified from about 250-500 ng of blood genomic DNA. Germline values: CDR1 SGHAT, CDR2 FQDESV (reference sequence). There are 15 residues in the CDR3. Deletions cut 4 bases from V and 3 bases from J, with 10 bases between. This rearrangement joins TRBV11-1 to TRBJ1-6; unclear D gene. The receptor's source is a human donor who had recovered from COVID-19. Sequencing was performed on blood. The CDR3 sequence: CASSSSRDYNSPLHF. CDR3 nucleotide sequence: TGTGCCAGCAGCTCGAGCCGGGACTATAATTCACCCCTCCACTTT.